The 7 T cell receptor beta chains reported below all come from one sample, sequenced in a study of CD8+ T cells in alopecia areata. RNA extraction and reverse transcription yielded cDNA as sequencing template. The method was immunoSEQ multiplex PCR; TCRdb's version includes in-frame clones alone and lacks a portion of them. The data hold some 150,000 clones, with less than 80% observed a single time. The sample was CD8+ T cells sorted from blood, taken at week 0. The receptors shown here come from a human donor with alopecia areata.

The rearrangement uses TRBV29-1 and TRBJ1-1, with a tentative D call TRBD1 (5 bases). The ends were cut back, 3 bases at V and 10 bases at J, with 9 bases in the middle. Germline loops: CDR1 SQVTM, CDR2 ANQGSEA. This CDR3 region has 10 residues. Written as DNA, the CDR3 is TGCAGCGTTGAGGGGGGTATAGCTTTCTTT. The encoded protein is CSVEGGIAFF.

This clone has just a few counts. The chain links TRBV5-6 to TRBJ1-5; D may be TRBD1 (5 bases). The CDR3 sequence is 14 residues long. Between the trimmed V and J ends, which lost 7 bases and 7 bases, there was a span of 18 bases. Germline CDR1 is SGHDT and CDR2 is YYEEEE. DNA of the CDR3: TGTGCCAGCTCTCAATGGGGGGGAGGACAGCCCCAGCATTTT. It specifies CASSQWGGGQPQHF.

The rearrangement uses TRBV4-2 and TRBJ2-4; no firm D call. Trimming stripped 1 base from V and 0 bases from J, with 16 bases between. Germline CDR1 reads LGHNA; CDR2 reads YNFKEQ. The CDR3 totals 18 residues. The CDR3 coding sequence is TGTGCCAGCAGCCAAGGCAGTGCGGCTGGGGTAGCCAAAAACATTCAGTACTTC. Protein product: CASSQGSAAGVAKNIQYF.

In this sample, this clone turned up once. In DNA, the CDR3 is TGTGCCACCAGCAGAGAAGCTTCGACAGGATACTACGAGCAGTACTTC. Its protein product is CATSREASTGYYEQYF. V gene TRBV15 combines with J gene TRBJ2-7; TRBD1 might be the D (6 bases). The CDR3 runs to 16 residues. Germline CDR1 LNHNV, CDR2 YYDKDF (reference sequence). Deletions cut 0 bases from V and 3 bases from J, with 15 bases between.

The chain carries TRBV7-9 and TRBJ1-4; no firm D call. Trimming left V 5 bases short and J 6 bases short, with 7 bases between. This CDR3 is 12 amino acids long. Germline loops: CDR1 SEHNR, CDR2 FQNEAQ (reference sequence). In nucleotides, the CDR3 is TGTGCCAGCAGCCACGACCATGAAAAACTGTTTTTT. The encoded protein is CASSHDHEKLFF. Full variable domain (remainder filled in from reference TRBV7-9 and TRBJ1-4): DTGVSQNPRHKITKRGQNVTFRCDPISEHNRLYWYRQTLGQGPEFLTYFQNEAQLEKSRLLSDRFSAERPKGSFSTLEIQRTEQGDSAMYLCASSHDHEKLFFGSGTQLSVL.

This clone appeared a few times. This chain connects TRBV5-1 to TRBJ2-5, with 7 bases aligning to TRBD2. Germline CDR1 and CDR2: SGHRS and YFSETQ. The CDR3 is 15 residues long. Trimming at V came to 3 bases and at J to 2 bases, leaving 7 bases not matched to a gene. CDR3: CASSSSPGLQETQYF. The CDR3 nucleotides read TGCGCCAGCAGCTCAAGCCCGGGACTACAAGAGACCCAGTACTTC.

The rearrangement joins TRBV7-9 to TRBJ1-1; 10 nucleotides agree with TRBD1. Unmatched junction bases numbered 3, after V lost 4 bases and J lost 1 base. The CDR3 loop spans 15 amino acids. Germline V gene lookup returns CDR1 SEHNR and CDR2 FQNEAQ (reference sequence). The CDR3 region has the DNA TGTGCCAGCAGCTCGTGGGACAGGGGGAACACTGAAGCTTTCTTT. Protein: CASSSWDRGNTEAFF.